This T cell receptor beta chain is from a study of T cells in women clearing cervical HPV infection. Study-level findings and limits: Combining TCR richness with V gene abundances gave approximately 0.8 AUC. Repertoire richness, not evenness, was significantly elevated in CIN3+ cases versus controls.

Prevalent HPV16 infections were excluded; only incident single HPV16 infections included. The CDR3 is made up of 14 amino acids. V shed 1 base and J 3 bases; nucleotides not matched to a gene: 4. Germline V gene data show CDR1 as SQVTM and CDR2 as ANQGSEA. Clones were sequenced by immunoSEQ multiplex PCR, and TCRdb holds only the in-frame ones, with some missing. Its clone listing holds some 33,000 clones. Regarding this clone: Its cognate antigen is unknown. The read ends 3 residues early relative to the CDR3; the germline J gene fills the gap.

Sequencing was done on a sample of blood buffy coat. The sequence derives from a woman aged 18 to 69 with a cervical HPV16 infection that either progressed to CIN3+ or cleared (not recorded which). The chain recombines TRBV29-1 with TRBJ1-2, with 8 bases aligning to TRBD1. The sequenced CDR3 bases are TGCAGCGTTGAAGGGACAGGGCTAGACTATGGC. Protein sequence: CSVEGTGLDYG. The CDR3 reads in full as CSVEGTGLDYGYTF.